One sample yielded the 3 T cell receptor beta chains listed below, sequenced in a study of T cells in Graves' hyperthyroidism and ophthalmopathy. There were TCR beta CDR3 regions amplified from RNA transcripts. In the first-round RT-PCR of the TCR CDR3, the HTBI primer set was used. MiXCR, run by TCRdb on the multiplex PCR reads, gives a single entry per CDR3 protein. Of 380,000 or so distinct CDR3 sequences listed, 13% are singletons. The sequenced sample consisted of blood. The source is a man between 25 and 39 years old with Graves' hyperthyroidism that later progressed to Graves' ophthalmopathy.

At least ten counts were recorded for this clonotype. This chain's CDR3 is CASSYRVPGELFF. CDR3 nucleotides: TGTGCCAGCAGTTACAGGGTTCCCGGGGAGCTGTTTTTT. This chain joins TRBV6-1 and TRBJ2-2; TRBD1 might be the D (6 bases). Trimming stripped 5 bases from V and 6 bases from J, with 10 bases between. Germline CDR1 is MNHNS and CDR2 is SASEGT. This CDR3 is built from 13 residues.

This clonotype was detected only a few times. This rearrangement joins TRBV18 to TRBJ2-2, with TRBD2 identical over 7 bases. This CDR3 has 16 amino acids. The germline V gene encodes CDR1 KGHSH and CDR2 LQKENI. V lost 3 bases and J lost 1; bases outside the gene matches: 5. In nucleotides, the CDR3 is TGTGCCAGCTCACCGGAGCGGGGCTGGAACACCGGGGAGCTGTTTTTT. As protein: CASSPERGWNTGELFF. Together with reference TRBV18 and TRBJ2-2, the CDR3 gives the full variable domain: NAGVMQNPRHLVRRRGQEARLRCSPMKGHSHVYWYRQLPEEGLKFMVYLQKENIIDESGMPKERFSAEFPKEGPSILRIQQVVRGDSAAYFCASSPERGWNTGELFFGEGSRLTVL.

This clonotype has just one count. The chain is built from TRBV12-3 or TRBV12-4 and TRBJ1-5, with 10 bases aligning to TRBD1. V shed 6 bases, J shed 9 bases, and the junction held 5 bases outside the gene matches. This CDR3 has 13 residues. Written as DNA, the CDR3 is TGTGCCAGCAGCCCCAGGGACAGGGGGCCCCAGCATTTT. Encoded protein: CASSPRDRGPQHF.